This TCR beta chain was retrieved from a study of T-cell reconstitution after alpha-beta-depleted transplantation in children. This clonotype was seen ten or more times. The TCRbeta library was prepared with unique molecular identifiers. TCRdb called the PCR reads again in MiXCR, with one record for every CDR3 protein. The sample shows around 360,000 distinct CDR3 sequences, 10% of them seen only once. Trimming took 3 bases from V and 5 from J, leaving 10 bases between them. CDR3 length: 12 residues. The V gene's germline CDR1 is DFQATT and CDR2 SNEGSKA (reference sequence). The material sequenced was PBMCs from the stem cell graft donor, taken from the stem cell graft. The receptor comes from a human donor who donated a stem cell graft to a child with acute lymphoblastic leukemia. The V call is TRBV20-1, the J call TRBJ1-2; possible D gene TRBD1, 6 bases. This chain's CDR3 is CSASGDIYGYTF. CDR3 nucleotide sequence: TGCAGTGCTAGCGGGGACATTTATGGCTACACCTTC.